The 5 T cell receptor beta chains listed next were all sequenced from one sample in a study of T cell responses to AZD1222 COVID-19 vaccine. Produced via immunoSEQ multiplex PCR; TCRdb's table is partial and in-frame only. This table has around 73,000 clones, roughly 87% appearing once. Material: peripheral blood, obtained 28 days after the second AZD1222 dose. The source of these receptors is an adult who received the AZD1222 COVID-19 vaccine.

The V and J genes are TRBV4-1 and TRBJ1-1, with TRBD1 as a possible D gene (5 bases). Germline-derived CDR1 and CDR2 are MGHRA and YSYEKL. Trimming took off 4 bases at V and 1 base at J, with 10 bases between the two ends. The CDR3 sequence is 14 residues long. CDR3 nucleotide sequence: TGCGCCAGCAGCCCCGGGGCGGAGAACACTGAAGCTTTCTTT. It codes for CASSPGAENTEAFF.

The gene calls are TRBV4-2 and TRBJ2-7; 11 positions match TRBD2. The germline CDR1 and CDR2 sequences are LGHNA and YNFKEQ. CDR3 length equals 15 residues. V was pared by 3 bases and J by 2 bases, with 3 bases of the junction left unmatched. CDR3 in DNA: TGTGCCAGCAGCCAGCCGGGACTAGCGGCCTACGAGCAGTACTTC. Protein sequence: CASSQPGLAAYEQYF.

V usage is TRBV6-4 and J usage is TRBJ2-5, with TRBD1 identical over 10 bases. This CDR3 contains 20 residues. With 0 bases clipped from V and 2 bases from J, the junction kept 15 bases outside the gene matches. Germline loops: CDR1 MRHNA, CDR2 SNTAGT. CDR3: CASSDSTPGQGRMGQETQYF. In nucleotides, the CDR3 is TGTGCCAGCAGTGACTCGACTCCGGGACAGGGGAGGATGGGGCAAGAGACCCAGTACTTC.

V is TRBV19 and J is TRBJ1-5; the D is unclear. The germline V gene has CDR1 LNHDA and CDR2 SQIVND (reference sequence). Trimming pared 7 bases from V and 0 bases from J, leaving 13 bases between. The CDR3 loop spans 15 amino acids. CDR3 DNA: TGTGCCAGTACCCTATATCCAGCTAGCAATCAGCCCCAGCATTTT. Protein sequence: CASTLYPASNQPQHF.

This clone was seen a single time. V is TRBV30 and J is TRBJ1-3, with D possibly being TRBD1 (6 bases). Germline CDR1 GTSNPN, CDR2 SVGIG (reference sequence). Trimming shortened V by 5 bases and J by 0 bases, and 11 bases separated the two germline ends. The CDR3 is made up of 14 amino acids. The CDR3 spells CAWLTGLSGNTIYF. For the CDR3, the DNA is TGTGCCTGGCTTACAGGGCTCTCTGGAAACACCATATATTTT. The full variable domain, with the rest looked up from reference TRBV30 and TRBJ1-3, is SQTIHQWPATLVQPVGSPLSLECTVEGTSNPNLYWYRQAAGRGLQLLFYSVGIGQISSEVPQNLSASRPQDRQFILSSKKLLLSDSGFYLCAWLTGLSGNTIYFGEGSWLTVV.